This is a list of T cell receptor beta chains from one sample in a study of T cells after posttransplantation cyclophosphamide. The table came from immunoSEQ multiplex PCR; TCRdb's copy has only in-frame clones and leaves some out. This repertoire shows 13,000 to 15,000 clones, under 85% found once; its top ten account for around 1.2%. The sample taken for sequencing was memory CD4+ T cells sorted from PBMCs. The receptors were gathered from a man aged 45-65 years. The CDR3 runs from the conserved cysteine through the conserved F or W. The D gene is left open where the match is weak. A clone size is listed for some rows: how often the clone was seen (once, few, many), or a class if it is expanded.

J | D | size | V | DNA | CDR3
TRBJ2-1 | . | once | TRBV28 | TGTGCCAGTGGGGGGGCAGGTTCCTACAATGAGCAGTTCTTC | CASGGAGSYNEQFF
TRBJ1-4 | TRBD1 | . | TRBV7-6 | TGTGCCAGCAGTTTACAGGGGAAGGAAAAACTGTTTTTT | CASSLQGKEKLFF
TRBJ2-5 | TRBD1 | few | TRBV5-4 | TGTGCCAGCAGCATACAGGGGGCAGAGACCCAGTACTTC | CASSIQGAETQYF
TRBJ2-3 | TRBD2 | . | TRBV6-5 | TGTGCCAGCAGACTAGCGACTCGCACAGATACGCAGTATTTT | CASRLATRTDTQYF
TRBJ2-7 | . | . | TRBV5-1 | TGCGCCAGCAGCTTGGTAGACAGCTACGAGCAGTACTTC | CASSLVDSYEQYF
TRBJ2-7 | TRBD2 | . | TRBV28 | TGTGCCAGCAGTTTAGCGGGGGGCTCGGGGGAGCAGTACTTC | CASSLAGGSGEQYF
TRBJ1-5 | TRBD1 | . | TRBV2 | TGTGCCAGTAGCGGGACAGGGGGCAATCAGCCCCAGCATTTT | CASSGTGGNQPQHF
TRBJ2-2 | TRBD2 | . | TRBV7-8 | TGTGCCAGCAGCTTACGGGGGGACACCGGGGAGCTGTTTTTT | CASSLRGDTGELFF
TRBJ1-1 | . | few | TRBV6-1 | TGTGCCAGCAGCCGGACAACCACTGAAGCTTTCTTT | CASSRTTTEAFF
TRBJ2-3 | . | . | TRBV6-5 | TGTGCCAGCAGTTACTCGAAACTCACAGATACGCAGTATTTT | CASSYSKLTDTQYF
TRBJ2-1 | TRBD2 | . | TRBV2 | TGTGCCAGCAGTGGGTGGGAGGGCAATGAGCAGTTCTTC | CASSGWEGNEQFF
TRBJ1-1 | TRBD1 | few | TRBV4-3 | TGCGCCAGCAGCCACCCAGGGGGGAACGGTGCTTTCTTT | CASSHPGGNGAFF
TRBJ2-3 | TRBD2 | . | TRBV9 | TGTGCCAGCAGCGACCTCAGCGGGAGGGCCGCAGATACGCAGTATTTT | CASSDLSGRAADTQYF
TRBJ1-6 | . | . | TRBV5-6 | TGTGCCAGCAGCTTGTGGACGGGGGGACCTAATTCACCCCTCCACTTT | CASSLWTGGPNSPLHF
TRBJ2-7 | TRBD2 | few | TRBV10-3 | TGTGCCATCCGAAGCGGGCTAGCGGGGGGTTACGAGCAGTACTTC | CAIRSGLAGGYEQYF
TRBJ2-1 | . | . | TRBV9 | TGTGCCAGCAGCTTATCCCTCAGCGGAGGTCGGAATGAGCAGTTCTTC | CASSLSLSGGRNEQFF
TRBJ2-3 | TRBD2 | . | TRBV2 | TGTGCCAGCAGTGGAATTAGCGGGTACACAGATACGCAGTATTTT | CASSGISGYTDTQYF
TRBJ1-2 | . | . | TRBV28 | TGTGCCAGCAGAAAGAATGGGGCCTATGGCTACACCTTC | CASRKNGAYGYTF